This TCR beta chain was sequenced for a study of brain T cells in children with intractable seizures. Whole-study results and caveats: HCMV serostatus was not known, and viral specificity came from CDR3 similarity only. Clones missing pre-surgery may reflect undersampling of that blood sample.

Regarding this clone: No antigen is known for it.

The CDR3 runs to 17 residues. With V trimmed by 0 bases and J by 8 bases, 8 bases remained unmatched. Germline-derived CDR1 and CDR2 are SGDLS and YYNGEE. Generated by immunoSEQ multiplex PCR, the TCRdb table keeps only in-frame clones and is missing some. The sample lists 110,000 or so clones, under 95% occurring once. The chain combines TRBV9 with TRBJ2-1; 13 bases line up with TRBD2. The sequencing here drew on peripheral blood, taken at surgery. The origin of this receptor is a boy under three years old with hemimegalencephaly and intractable seizures. CDR3 in DNA: TGTGCCAGCAGCGTAGTCCCCACTAGCGGGAGGGCTCATGAGCAGTTCTTC. Translated: CASSVVPTSGRAHEQFF.